The sequence of this T cell receptor beta chain was determined in a study of blood T cell repertoires in COVID-19. Trimming stripped 6 bases from V and 5 bases from J, with 16 bases between. The germline V gene has CDR1 SNHLY and CDR2 FYNNEI. This CDR3 is built from 14 residues. Patients of the Seattle cohort, enrolled during active infection, were followed longitudinally. Original processing methods: Researchers report that nucleated cell counts were estimated from reference gene primer amplification. Only in-frame clones appear in the TCRdb table, and some are missing; sequencing was by immunoSEQ multiplex PCR. The V and J calls and clone size are taken from that table; D and trimming were inferred from the DNA. This sample yields around 440,000 clones, of which 70% to 90% are seen a single time; around 13% belongs to the top ten.

The rearrangement joins TRBV2 to TRBJ2-5; D is perhaps TRBD2 (5 bases). The source material was peripheral blood. The source is a woman aged 45-59 years with COVID-19, enrolled during active disease. The DNA of the CDR3 is TGTGCCAGCAGCCCTACACTAGGGCAGGAGACCCAGTACTTC. The encoded protein is CASSPTLGQETQYF.